This TCR beta chain was observed in a study of cytomegalovirus exposure and HLA in healthy donors. Study-level information: It was reported in a later analysis that the same platform had been used for the 120 or so validation repertoires as for the approximately 730 first-cohort repertoires.

TCRdb's table, derived via immunoSEQ multiplex PCR, lists solely in-frame clones and lacks some. The table includes 150,000 to 200,000 clones, around 86% detected once. Findings of the study overall: Most TCR sequences were seen very rarely across donors, but some public TCRs occurred in many.

The CDR3 length is 14 residues. CDR1 MNHNS and CDR2 SASEGT come from the germline V gene. With 7 bases clipped from V and 4 bases from J, the junction kept 5 bases outside the gene matches. Remarks on this clone: Antigen unknown.

The sequence came from a woman in her late teens or twenties in good health and CMV-seronegative. The sequenced sample consisted of PBMCs. The J gene is TRBJ1-5, the V gene TRBV6-1, with TRBD1 matching over 9 bases. Here the CDR3 DNA reads TGTGCCAGCATTGATGGACAGGGGAATCAGCCCCAGCATTTT. Its protein product is CASIDGQGNQPQHF.